These 23 T cell receptor beta chains were sequenced from one sample in a study of CD8+ T cells in alopecia areata. It was cDNA, reverse transcribed from extracted RNA, that served as the sequencing template. The data were produced by immunoSEQ multiplex PCR, yet TCRdb's version contains in-frame clones alone and is incomplete. This repertoire shows over 150,000 clones, 50% to 60% found once; its top ten account for 3.3%. As to treatment: oral pan-JAK inhibitor, 5-10 mg twice daily. The specimen was CD4+ T cells sorted from blood, collected at week 4, from a patient treated with tofacitinib. The receptors were gathered from a human donor with alopecia areata.

This clone has a handful of counts. This sequence joins TRBV29-1 and TRBJ2-1; TRBD1 matches at 7 bases. The junction had 14 bases not matched to a gene; V was cut back by 7 bases and J by 14 bases. Germline CDR1 SQVTM, CDR2 ANQGSEA. CDR3 length: 12 residues. CDR3 DNA sequence: TGCAGCGGAGACGGGACAGTGGGCTTAAAGTTCTTC. It codes for CSGDGTVGLKFF.

Only a few counts were recorded for this clone. This chain links TRBV4-2 with TRBJ2-5; 14 bases fit TRBD2. The CDR3 loop spans 20 amino acids. Trimming took 4 bases from V and 7 from J; bases not matched to a gene: 20. The germline V gene has CDR1 LGHNA and CDR2 YNFKEQ. The CDR3 DNA follows: TGTGCCAGCAGCCTAACCCACCCGGGACTAGCGGGGGCCGCGGAGTTGACCCAGTACTTC. Translation gives CASSLTHPGLAGAAELTQYF.

The rearrangement links TRBV6-1 to TRBJ1-5, with 7 bases identical to TRBD1. With 6 bases clipped from V and 1 base from J, the junction kept 3 bases outside the gene matches. The germline V gene encodes CDR1 MNHNS and CDR2 SASEGT. CDR3 length: 14 amino acids. CDR3 in amino acids: CASSPQGSNQPQHF. For the CDR3, the DNA is TGTGCCAGCAGCCCACAGGGGAGCAATCAGCCCCAGCATTTT.

The sample holds a few counts of this clone. The chain carries TRBV2 and TRBJ2-5, with D perhaps TRBD1 (6 bases). The CDR3 is 14 amino acids. CDR1 is SNHLY and CDR2 is FYNNEI in the germline V gene. V was cut by 2 bases and J by 1 base, with 8 bases left in between. The CDR3 DNA is TGTGCCAGCAGTGAAAACAGGGCCCAAGAGACCCAGTACTTC. Amino acid sequence: CASSENRAQETQYF.

The chain is built from TRBV29-1 and TRBJ1-5; D gene uncertain. V dropped 4 bases and J dropped 6 bases, with 13 bases sitting between them. CDR3 length: 13 residues. Germline loops: CDR1 SQVTM, CDR2 ANQGSEA. CDR3 in amino acids: CSVVGSIGQPQHF. The CDR3 nucleotides are TGCAGCGTTGTAGGCTCAATAGGTCAGCCCCAGCATTTT.

The chain carries TRBV5-1 and TRBJ2-7, with 9 bases lining up with TRBD2. CDR3 length: 13 amino acids. The germline gives CDR1 SGHRS, CDR2 YFSETQ. The trim removed 2 bases at V and 7 bases at J, leaving 4 bases unmatched. In nucleotides, the CDR3 is TGCGCCAGCAGCTTTAGCGGGGGTCGGGAGCAGTACTTC. It encodes CASSFSGGREQYF.

In this sample, this clone turned up a few times. The chain uses TRBV6-5 and TRBJ2-3, with 9 bases matching TRBD2. The CDR3 has 15 residues. Germline values: CDR1 MNHEY, CDR2 SVGAGI. V shed 6 bases, J shed 4 bases, and the junction held 8 bases outside the gene matches. The CDR3 region has the DNA TGTGCCAGCAGGGAGACGACTAGCGGAGCAGATACGCAGTATTTT. Residues: CASRETTSGADTQYF.

Only a few counts were recorded for this clone. The chain carries TRBV5-4 and TRBJ2-3; 8 nucleotides agree with TRBD2. Germline lookup yields CDR1 SGHNT and CDR2 YYREEE (reference sequence). The trim removed 4 bases at V and 2 bases at J, leaving 3 bases unmatched. The CDR3 loop spans 14 amino acids. The CDR3 loop is CASSSGGLTDTQYF. CDR3 bases: TGTGCCAGCAGCAGCGGGGGACTCACAGATACGCAGTATTTT.

The sample holds one count of this clone. In nucleotides, the CDR3 is TGTGCCAGCAGATCGGACGGGAACACTGAAGCTTTCTTT. Translating gives CASRSDGNTEAFF. The chain combines TRBV2 with TRBJ1-1; D is ambiguous. The germline V and J ends were trimmed by 6 bases and 1 base, with 9 bases remaining between them. The CDR3 length is 13 residues. Germline CDR1 is SNHLY and CDR2 is FYNNEI.

The rearrangement joins TRBV9 to TRBJ2-3; 8 nucleotides agree with TRBD2. This CDR3 comprises 16 residues. The germline CDR1 and CDR2 sequences are SGDLS and YYNGEE. With V trimmed by 0 bases and J by 1 base, 4 bases remained unmatched. CDR3 residues: CASSVAGAGGTDTQYF. CDR3 DNA sequence: TGTGCCAGCAGCGTAGCGGGAGCGGGGGGCACAGATACGCAGTATTTT.

About this clone itself: The same CDR3 arises from other DNA sequences in this sample as well. The chain is built from TRBV27 and TRBJ2-3; unclear D gene. Trimming pared 11 bases from V and 6 bases from J, leaving 6 bases between. The CDR3 spans 9 residues. Germline V CDR1 and CDR2: MNHEY, SMNVEV (reference sequence). As DNA, the CDR3 is TGTGCCGCTGGGGATACGCAGTATTTT. It codes for CAAGDTQYF.

The chain joins TRBV15 to TRBJ2-5, with D perhaps matching TRBD1 (5 bases). Trimming stripped 0 bases from V and 5 bases from J, with 16 bases between. The germline gives CDR1 LNHNV, CDR2 YYDKDF (reference sequence). The CDR3 runs to 16 residues. CDR3 residues: CATSRDLRAGWETQYF. The DNA for the CDR3 is TGTGCCACCAGCAGAGATCTTAGGGCAGGGTGGGAGACCCAGTACTTC.

The chain employs TRBV28 and TRBJ2-1; TRBD1 aligns across 8 bases. V was pared by 6 bases and J by 4 bases, with 17 bases of the junction left unmatched. Germline values: CDR1 MDHEN, CDR2 SYDVKM. CDR3 length: 18 amino acids. CDR3 amino acids: CASRPRRQGLGHYNEQFF. Here the CDR3 DNA reads TGTGCCAGCAGACCACGGCGACAGGGGCTAGGTCATTACAATGAGCAGTTCTTC.

This chain uses TRBV2 with TRBJ2-5; D is tentatively TRBD1 or TRBD2 (5 bases each). V dropped 6 bases and J dropped 4 bases, with 15 bases sitting between them. This CDR3 has 14 residues. Germline-derived CDR1 and CDR2 are SNHLY and FYNNEI. The CDR3 DNA sequence: TGTGCCAGCAGGCCGGATCATGGGGGAGAGACCCAGTACTTC. Translating gives CASRPDHGGETQYF.

The chain links TRBV30 to TRBJ1-5; perhaps TRBD1 as D (6 bases). CDR3 length equals 15 residues. Germline V gene lookup returns CDR1 GTSNPN and CDR2 SVGIG (reference sequence). V dropped 2 bases and J dropped 7 bases, with 18 bases sitting between them. CDR3 sequence reads: CAWSSGAVVGQPQHF. The CDR3 DNA reads as TGTGCCTGGAGTTCGGGGGCTGTCGTGGGGCAGCCCCAGCATTTT. The variable domain in full, completed from reference TRBV30 and TRBJ1-5, reads SQTIHQWPATLVQPVGSPLSLECTVEGTSNPNLYWYRQAAGRGLQLLFYSVGIGQISSEVPQNLSASRPQDRQFILSSKKLLLSDSGFYLCAWSSGAVVGQPQHFGDGTRLSIL.

As concerns this clone: The sample contains more than one DNA sequence encoding this CDR3. The gene calls are TRBV29-1 and TRBJ2-7; D might be TRBD1 (6 bases). This CDR3 has 12 residues. V shed 6 bases and J shed 3 bases, with 12 bases lying between them. CDR1 is SQVTM, CDR2 ANQGSEA, per germline. The DNA of the CDR3 is TGCAGCGTCGTACAGGGTAGCTACGAGCAGTACTTC. This sequence encodes CSVVQGSYEQYF.

On this clone: Other nucleotide sequences from this sample produce the same CDR3. V usage is TRBV2 and J usage is TRBJ1-5; D may be TRBD1 (5 bases). Trimming removed 6 bases from V and 7 bases from J, with 10 bases in between. This CDR3 comprises 12 residues. CDR1 and CDR2 (germline): SNHLY, FYNNEI. In DNA, the CDR3 is TGTGCCAGCAGGGGGGAAGGCCAGCCCCAGCATTTT. It codes for CASRGEGQPQHF.

V and J are TRBV5-1 and TRBJ2-1, with 10 bases identical to TRBD1. CDR3 length: 15 residues. Germline V lookup: CDR1 SGHRS, CDR2 YFSETQ. Germline trimming cut 0 bases from V and 6 bases from J; bases unmatched to any gene: 3. CDR3 nucleotide sequence: TGCGCCAGCAGCTTGGGACAGGGGGCGCCCAATGAGCAGTTCTTC. It is translated as CASSLGQGAPNEQFF.

In its sample, this clone was seen a few times. Here the CDR3 reads CASSSSGGTYNEQFF. CDR3 nucleotide sequence: TGTGCCAGCAGCAGTAGCGGGGGTACCTACAATGAGCAGTTCTTC. This rearrangement joins TRBV11-2 to TRBJ2-1; TRBD2 agrees at 9 bases. Trimming took 5 bases from V and 2 from J; bases not matched to a gene: 4. This CDR3 spans 15 amino acids. Germline CDR1 is SGHAT and CDR2 is FQNNGV.

This clone was counted a few times. V gene TRBV5-5 combines with J gene TRBJ2-3; TRBD2 is a possible D gene (5 bases). The CDR3 is made up of 13 amino acids. V lost 4 bases to trimming and J lost 2 bases, with 8 bases between them. Germline values: CDR1 SGHKS, CDR2 YYEKEE (reference sequence). CDR3 nucleotides: TGTGCCAGCAGCCCGGGATCCACAGATACGCAGTATTTT. It specifies CASSPGSTDTQYF.

V usage is TRBV4-2 and J usage is TRBJ1-1; D is uncertain. Germline CDR1 and CDR2: LGHNA and YNFKEQ. This CDR3 has 14 residues. V lost 0 bases and J lost 9, with 14 bases in between. CDR3 protein: CASSQDGVENKAFF. The CDR3 DNA reads TGTGCCAGCAGCCAAGATGGAGTAGAGAATAAAGCTTTCTTT.

This CDR3 reads CSVGSRSGEQYF. As DNA, the CDR3 is TGCAGCGTAGGCTCACGATCGGGCGAGCAGTACTTC. The chain joins TRBV29-1 to TRBJ2-7; no reliable D call. Between the trimmed V and J ends, which lost 6 bases and 6 bases, there was a span of 15 bases. This CDR3 is 12 amino acids long. In germline, CDR1 is SQVTM, CDR2 ANQGSEA.

The chain couples TRBV27 to TRBJ1-5; no clear D gene. In germline, CDR1 is MNHEY, CDR2 SMNVEV (reference sequence). Trimming pared 3 bases from V and 6 bases from J, leaving 9 bases between. This CDR3 spans 13 amino acids. CDR3 protein: CASSFRVSQPQHF. CDR3 nucleotides: TGTGCCAGCAGTTTTAGGGTTAGTCAGCCCCAGCATTTT.